A selection of T cell receptor beta chains follows, all from one sample in a study of T-cell reconstitution after alpha-beta-depleted transplantation in children. TCRdb itself ran the PCR reads through MiXCR, one entry per CDR3 protein. The sample lists around 700,000 distinct CDR3 sequences, less than 15% occurring once. The sample in question was PBMCs, obtained before TCRalphabeta/CD19-depleted stem cell transplant. The source of these receptors is a girl aged 2 to 10 with congenital amegakaryocytic thrombocytopenia, due to receive a stem cell transplant. Each CDR3 is given with its conserved first and last residue. A D gene is named only where the DNA matches it firmly. The size field is filled for only some rows; it gives once, few, many or a size class.

abundance	d_gene	v_gene	j_gene	CDR3nt	CDR3aa
many	NA	TRBV5-8	TRBJ2-7	TGTGCCAGCAGCTTCCCCGAGCAGTACTTC	CASSFPEQYF
few	NA	TRBV9	TRBJ2-2	TGTGCCAGCAGCACCAATGAACCGGGGGAGCTGTTTTTT	CASSTNEPGELFF
NA	NA	TRBV5-1	TRBJ2-1	TGCGCCTCCTGGGGGGCGGTGTCGGATGAGCAGTTCTTC	CASWGAVSDEQFF
many	NA	TRBV10-3	TRBJ2-2	TGTGCCATCAGTGACCCGAACACCGGGGAGCTGTTTTTT	CAISDPNTGELFF
many	NA	TRBV5-6	TRBJ2-1	TGTGCCAGCAGAAGGGGAGCACACCTTCCCAGGCCCTACAATGAGCAGTTCTTC	CASRRGAHLPRPYNEQFF
few	TRBD2	TRBV7-9	TRBJ2-1	TGTGCCAGCAGCCCTGGGGCGGGGACTAGCTATCAGCAGTTCTTC	CASSPGAGTSYQQFF
NA	NA	TRBV5-1	TRBJ2-3	TGCGCCAGCAGCTTGGCCCGGTATGAGGGGACAGATACGCAGTATTTT	CASSLARYEGTDTQYF
many	NA	TRBV20-1	TRBJ2-3	TGCAGTGCTACGCAGGCCACAGATACGCAGTATTTT	CSATQATDTQYF
NA	NA	TRBV2	TRBJ2-7	TGTGCCAGCAGGGACGGTGACTACGAGCAGTCCTTC	CASRDGDYEQSF
NA	NA	TRBV9	TRBJ1-1	TGTGCCAGCAGCGTAGGGTCACTGAACACTGAAGCTTTCTTT	CASSVGSLNTEAFF
many	TRBD1	TRBV27	TRBJ1-2	TGTGCCAGCAGTTTATCGGGGACAGGGCGGGATGGCTACACCTTC	CASSLSGTGRDGYTF
NA	TRBD2	TRBV7-7	TRBJ2-1	TGTGCCAGCAGCTTGGAGCGGGAGGATGAGCAGTTCTTC	CASSLEREDEQFF
few	NA	TRBV18	TRBJ1-5	TGTGCCAGCTCATCTCAGGAGAGGGGTAGACAGCCCCAGCATTTT	CASSSQERGRQPQHF
many	TRBD2	TRBV6-1	TRBJ2-1	TGTGCCAGCAGTCCAGGACTAGCGGGACACAATGAGCAGTTCTTC	CASSPGLAGHNEQFF
many	NA	TRBV10-3	TRBJ1-1	TGTGCCATCAGTGAGTACCCTACCTGGGACACTGAAGCTTTCTTT	CAISEYPTWDTEAFF
NA	NA	TRBV28	TRBJ2-5	TGTGCCAGCAGTAGTCCCACGACAGGAGGGGGGGAGACCCAGTACTTC	CASSSPTTGGGETQYF
many	NA	TRBV29-1	TRBJ2-4	TGCAGCGTTGGGACGGACACCAAAAACATTCAGTACTTC	CSVGTDTKNIQYF
many	NA	TRBV5-6	TRBJ1-5	TGTGCCAGCAGCTTGGGACAGGTCAATCAGCCCCAGCATTTT	CASSLGQVNQPQHF
few	NA	TRBV30	TRBJ1-6	TGTGCCTGGAGTGTATGGAGGACTCGTCAAAAAGATTCACCCCTCCACTTT	CAWSVWRTRQKDSPLHF
few	TRBD1	TRBV24-1	TRBJ2-1	TGTGCCACCAGTGACCCAGACAGGGGGCTAGCAAACGAGCAGTTCTTC	CATSDPDRGLANEQFF
many	NA	TRBV20-1	TRBJ1-1	TGCAGTGCTCGAGGACAGTCTGAAGCTTTCTTT	CSARGQSEAFF
many	NA	TRBV5-1	TRBJ2-1	TGCGCCAGCAGCTCACCTCAGGTCTCCTACAATGAGCAGTTCTTC	CASSSPQVSYNEQFF
few	NA	TRBV28	TRBJ2-7	TGTGCCAGCAGTTTAGAAGGCGGGTCTGGGCAGTACTTC	CASSLEGGSGQYF
many	TRBD1	TRBV29-1	TRBJ2-2	TGCAGCGTACGACAGGGAACGGGGGAGCTGTTTTTT	CSVRQGTGELFF
few	NA	TRBV4-1	TRBJ1-3	TGCGCCAGCAGCCAGTTCGAGGGATCTGGAAACACCATATATTTT	CASSQFEGSGNTIYF
few	NA	TRBV20-1	TRBJ2-3	TGCAGTGCTAGCTCTTACAAGGGGCAGTCTAGCACAGATACGCAGTATTTT	CSASSYKGQSSTDTQYF
few	NA	TRBV2	TRBJ2-1	TGTGCTAGCAAGCACACCGACTCCTACAATGAGCAGTTCTTC	CASKHTDSYNEQFF
few	NA	TRBV20-1	TRBJ1-1	TGCAGTGCTGCCCCTCGAACCTTTACTGAAGCTTTCTTT	CSAAPRTFTEAFF
many	NA	TRBV4-2	TRBJ1-4	TGTGCCAGCAGCCAAGATTTGGAACCGAATGAAAAACTGTTTTTT	CASSQDLEPNEKLFF
many	TRBD2	TRBV6-1	TRBJ2-7	TGTGCCAGCAGAGAAAGCGGGAGGGCCTATGAGCAGTACTTC	CASRESGRAYEQYF
NA	TRBD1	TRBV6-2/TRBV6-3	TRBJ1-5	TGTGCCACCGAGGGACGCCGCCGGGACAGGGAGACCAATCAGCCCCAGCATTTT	CATEGRRRDRETNQPQHF
many	NA	TRBV6-1	TRBJ1-5	TGTGCCAGCGGCCAAATGGCAGGGAGCAATCAGCCCCAGCATTTT	CASGQMAGSNQPQHF
NA	TRBD1	TRBV20-1	TRBJ2-3	TGCTGTGCTAGAGCCCCCCCCGGGACAGGGGGTACAGATACGCAGTATTTT	CCARAPPGTGGTDTQYF
NA	NA	TRBV12-3/TRBV12-4	TRBJ2-5	TGTGCCAGCAGTTTAGGAGGGAACCTTATGGCTCACGAAGAGACCCAGTACTTC	CASSLGGNLMAHEETQYF
few	NA	TRBV5-6	TRBJ2-1	TGTGCCAGCAGCTCCCGCTCCGGGGTACGTGAGCAGTTCTTC	CASSSRSGVREQFF
few	NA	TRBV6-5	TRBJ2-7	TGTGCCAGCAGTTACTTCGCGGGTACCTACGAGCAGTACTTC	CASSYFAGTYEQYF
NA	TRBD1	TRBV20-1	TRBJ2-5	TGCAGTGCGGAGGGACAGGGTTTGGAGACCCAGTACTTC	CSAEGQGLETQYF
few	NA	TRBV12-3/TRBV12-4	TRBJ2-3	TGTGCCAGCAGTGGGGGACTCCAAGGTCTGGATACGCAGTATTTT	CASSGGLQGLDTQYF
NA	NA	TRBV20-1	TRBJ1-5	TGCAGTGCTAGAAGGGAAGGCAAGAATCAGCCCCAGCATTTT	CSARREGKNQPQHF
many	TRBD2	TRBV9	TRBJ2-1	TGTGCCAGCAGTCTTAGCGGGAGCGGGAATGAGCAGTTCTTC	CASSLSGSGNEQFF
few	NA	TRBV11-2	TRBJ2-3	TGTGCCAGCAGCTTTCTGCGGGATACGCAGTATTTT	CASSFLRDTQYF
many	NA	TRBV5-1	TRBJ2-3	TGCGCCAGCAGCTTGGAGGGTGCGGGCACAGATACGCAGTATTTT	CASSLEGAGTDTQYF
NA	NA	TRBV5-6	TRBJ2-3	TGTGCCAGCAGCTTGGGACAGCGAGGATCAGATACGCAGTATTTT	CASSLGQRGSDTQYF
many	TRBD2	TRBV7-2	TRBJ2-5	TGTGCCAGCAGCTTAGTGGGACTAGCGGTATTACAAGAGACCCAGTACTTC	CASSLVGLAVLQETQYF
NA	TRBD1	TRBV29-1	TRBJ2-5	TGCTGTGGGTTTACTCCGGGACAGGGAAGCGGACAGACCCAGTACTTC	CCGFTPGQGSGQTQYF
many	NA	TRBV20-1	TRBJ1-5	TGCAGTGCTCCGATACCGGGAACAAATCAGCCCCAGCATTTT	CSAPIPGTNQPQHF
NA	NA	TRBV5-5	TRBJ1-5	TGTGCCAGCAGCTTGGCGGGTCTCGGGGAACGGCAGCCCCAGCATTTT	CASSLAGLGERQPQHF